These 29 T cell receptor beta chains were sequenced from one sample in a study of blood T cells in healthy people across ages. A second PCR of about 6 to 12 cycles used a sample-barcoded 5' primer and a J-beta primer mix. TCRdb redid the calling of the 5' RACE reads with MiXCR, one entry per CDR3 protein. This table holds 800,000 or so distinct CDR3 sequences, approximately 67% found once. Sample: blood. These receptors all come from a man aged 25-45 years in good health.

This clonotype was observed a single time. J is TRBJ2-5 and V is TRBV20-1; D unresolved. Trimming pared 3 bases from V and 1 base from J, leaving 9 bases between. The CDR3 has 13 amino acids. Per the germline V gene, CDR1 is DFQATT and CDR2 is SNEGSKA (reference sequence). CDR3 nucleotides: TGCAGTGCTAGTGGCCAAATCCAAGAGACCCAGTACTTC. It encodes CSASGQIQETQYF.

V gene TRBV5-1 combines with J gene TRBJ1-4; D unresolved. V dropped 6 bases and J dropped 3 bases, with 12 bases sitting between them. There are 14 residues in the CDR3. Germline values: CDR1 SGHRS, CDR2 YFSETQ. The chain's CDR3 is CASTAGDPNEKLFF. CDR3 in DNA: TGCGCCAGCACTGCCGGGGATCCTAATGAAAAACTGTTTTTT.

The V and J genes are TRBV27 and TRBJ2-4; TRBD2 agrees at 10 bases. The J call could be wrong; TRBJ2-5 is a better fit for the DNA end. Germline loops: CDR1 MNHEY, CDR2 SMNVEV (reference sequence). The CDR3 contains 15 residues. The CDR3 region has the DNA TGTGCCAGCAGTACCTGGAGCGGGGGGGCGGAGACCCAGTACTTC. Translation gives CASSTWSGGAETQYF.

J is TRBJ1-6 and V is TRBV18, with D perhaps TRBD1 (6 bases). Germline V lookup: CDR1 KGHSH, CDR2 LQKENI. CDR3 size: 16 residues. V dropped 6 bases and J dropped 4 bases, with 16 bases sitting between them. The CDR3 DNA follows: TGTGCCAGCTCGGACAGCGAGGCAGGGTATAATTCACCCCTCCACTTT. The encoded protein is CASSDSEAGYNSPLHF. Looking up the rest from reference TRBV18 and TRBJ1-6 gives the full variable domain: NAGVMQNPRHLVRRRGQEARLRCSPMKGHSHVYWYRQLPEEGLKFMVYLQKENIIDESGMPKERFSAEFPKEGPSILRIQQVVRGDSAAYFCASSDSEAGYNSPLHFGNGTRLTVT.

This clonotype was counted between two and nine times. The rearrangement uses TRBV5-1 and TRBJ2-7, with 7 bases identical to TRBD1. V gave up 1 base and J gave up 5 bases; unmatched junction bases: 6. This CDR3 has 14 amino acids. Germline V gene data show CDR1 as SGHRS and CDR2 as YFSETQ. The DNA of the CDR3 is TGCGCCAGCAGCTTGCGTTACAGGGGCAACGAGCAGTACTTC. Translating gives CASSLRYRGNEQYF.

The chain uses TRBV7-8 and TRBJ2-5; no clear D. The CDR3 consists of 14 residues. V was clipped by 6 bases and J by 4 bases, with 15 bases between them. Germline values: CDR1 SGHVS, CDR2 FQNEAQ. CDR3 sequence reads: CASSWRRVGETQYF. The CDR3 DNA follows: TGTGCCAGCAGTTGGCGCAGAGTAGGAGAGACCCAGTACTTC. Combining the CDR3 with reference TRBV7-8 and TRBJ2-5 gives the whole variable domain GAGVSQSPRYKVAKRGQDVALRCDPISGHVSLFWYQQALGQGPEFLTYFQNEAQLDKSGLPSDRFFAERPEGSVSTLKIQRTQQEDSAVYLCASSWRRVGETQYFGPGTRLLVL.

To note about this clonotype: One junction end disagrees with the germline gene, perhaps due to a read error. V is TRBV29-1 and J is TRBJ2-5, with D perhaps assigned TRBD1 or TRBD2 (5 bases each). Germline values: CDR1 SQVTM, CDR2 ANQGSEA. This CDR3 region has 13 residues. In DNA, the CDR3 is TGCAGCGCTTTAAGGGACCTCCAAAAGACCCAGTACTTC. This translates into CSALRDLQKTQYF.

V is TRBV6-5 and J is TRBJ1-1; TRBD1 might be the D (6 bases). This CDR3 has 13 residues. Germline V gives CDR1 MNHEY, CDR2 SVGAGI. The ends were cut back, 6 bases at V and 4 bases at J, with 12 bases in the middle. CDR3 in amino acids: CASRPQGFTEAFF. DNA of the CDR3: TGTGCCAGCAGGCCACAGGGTTTCACTGAAGCTTTCTTT.

The rearrangement joins TRBV9 to TRBJ2-1; D is possibly TRBD1 or TRBD2 (7 bases each). Germline V gives CDR1 SGDLS, CDR2 YYNGEE. There are 16 residues in the CDR3. The V gene lost 3 bases and the J gene lost 2 bases, with 15 bases spanning the gap. The CDR3 loop reads CASSGQGAGAYNEQFF. Written as DNA, the CDR3 is TGTGCCAGCAGCGGACAGGGCGCGGGGGCCTACAATGAGCAGTTCTTC.

The rearrangement links TRBV20-1 to TRBJ2-4; 7 bases line up with TRBD1. Per germline, CDR1 DFQATT and CDR2 SNEGSKA (reference sequence). The CDR3 contains 14 residues. Unmatched junction bases numbered 8, after V lost 3 bases and J lost 6 bases. This chain's CDR3 is CSASPATGTNIQYF. In nucleotides, the CDR3 is TGCAGTGCTAGTCCCGCGACAGGGACAAACATTCAGTACTTC.

The chain joins TRBV15 to TRBJ2-7; 8 bases line up with TRBD1. The V gene end was trimmed by 1 base and the J gene end by 0 bases; junction bases not matched to a gene: 14. The CDR3 contains 19 residues. CDR1 is LNHNV, CDR2 YYDKDF, per germline (reference sequence). CDR3 region: CATSRAGQGAGIVSYEQYF. The CDR3 bases are TGTGCCACCAGCAGAGCTGGACAGGGTGCCGGAATCGTCTCCTACGAGCAGTACTTC.

The chain is built from TRBV9 and TRBJ2-1; 7 bases align to TRBD2. This CDR3 is built from 15 residues. V dropped 2 bases and J dropped 1; count of bases not matched to a gene: 3. The germline gives CDR1 SGDLS, CDR2 YYNGEE. The CDR3 reads CASSVGGLSYNEQFF. In DNA, the CDR3 is TGTGCCAGCAGCGTCGGGGGACTATCCTACAATGAGCAGTTCTTC.

This clonotype was detected only once. This chain links TRBV6-2 or TRBV6-3 with TRBJ2-5; TRBD1 aligns across 8 bases. CDR1 is MNHEY and CDR2 is SVGEGT in the germline V gene. The junction had 18 bases not matched to a gene; V was cut back by 7 bases and J by 5 bases. This CDR3 comprises 17 residues. CDR3 sequence (DNA): TGTGCCAGCACCCAGGCGAACAGGGGGAAGGGGACGGAGACCCAGTACTTC. It codes for CASTQANRGKGTETQYF.

The rearrangement uses TRBV12-3 or TRBV12-4 and TRBJ2-3; D is unresolved. This CDR3 is 14 amino acids long. V was cut by 5 bases and J by 4 bases, with 13 bases left in between. This chain's CDR3 is CASSQRVRPDTQYF. DNA of the CDR3: TGTGCCAGCAGTCAGAGAGTCCGCCCAGATACGCAGTATTTT.

This sequence joins TRBV6-6 and TRBJ1-6; D perhaps matches TRBD1 (6 bases). The V end lost 5 bases, the J end lost 9 bases, and 14 bases lay between the germline ends. Germline V gene data show CDR1 as MNHNY and CDR2 as SVGAGI (reference sequence). CDR3 length equals 14 residues. The CDR3 protein is CASSTTGLGSPLHF. The CDR3 DNA is TGTGCCAGCAGTACCACAGGGTTGGGTTCACCCCTCCACTTT.

This clonotype has a single count. The chain employs TRBV5-1 and TRBJ2-5; D unclear. TRBJ2-7 explains the end of the DNA better; the J call may be wrong. The V gene's germline CDR1 is SGHRS and CDR2 YFSETQ. The CDR3 runs 15 residues. This CDR3 reads CASSPGQAITYEQYF. The CDR3 DNA reads TGCGCCAGCTCCCCCGGGCAGGCTATTACCTACGAGCAGTACTTC.

This clonotype showed up just once. The chain recombines TRBV4-3 with TRBJ2-1; 8 bases are a match to TRBD1. CDR1 LGHNA and CDR2 YSLEER come from the germline V gene. The V gene end was trimmed by 2 bases and the J gene end by 7 bases; junction bases not matched to a gene: 7. The CDR3 is made up of 15 amino acids. DNA of the CDR3: TGCGCCAGCAGCCAACACGGACAGGGTGAGAATGAGCAGTTCTTC. It specifies CASSQHGQGENEQFF.

This clonotype has more than one count but fewer than ten. The rearrangement links TRBV6-1 to TRBJ1-5; no firm D call. Germline V gene lookup returns CDR1 MNHNS and CDR2 SASEGT. V lost 3 bases and J lost 6, with 21 bases in between. This CDR3 has 17 amino acids. For the CDR3, the DNA is TGTGCCAGCAGTGAGCCGAACTATAGAGGGAAGGGTCAGCCCCAGCATTTT. Its translation: CASSEPNYRGKGQPQHF.

In the case of this clonotype: One end of the junction does not line up with germline, which may come from a read error. The chain joins TRBV6-5 to TRBJ1-1; a weak D match, TRBD1 (6 bases). The CDR3 loop spans 13 amino acids. The germline V gene has CDR1 MNHEY and CDR2 SVGAGI. CDR3 nucleotides: TGTACCAGCAGTACTGGGGGCAACACTGAAGCTTTCTTT. This codes for CTSSTGGNTEAFF.

In DNA, the CDR3 is TGTGCCAGCAGTTCCCCCCAGGGGCAATCCTACAATGAGCAGTTCTTC. Translation: CASSSPQGQSYNEQFF. This chain connects TRBV27 to TRBJ2-1; D is perhaps TRBD1 (6 bases). CDR1 and CDR2 (germline): MNHEY, SMNVEV (reference sequence). Trimming shortened V by 4 bases and J by 1 base, and 14 bases separated the two germline ends. This CDR3 is 16 amino acids long.

This clonotype was seen more than once but under ten times. This chain links TRBV7-9 with TRBJ2-1; 9 bases align to TRBD1. The CDR3 covers 14 residues. J lost 10 bases, V lost 5 bases, and 9 bases had no gene match. Germline CDR1 reads SEHNR; CDR2 reads FQNEAQ (reference sequence). CDR3 sequence: CASSPGTGLREQFF. The CDR3 bases are TGTGCCAGCAGCCCCGGGACAGGGTTACGGGAGCAGTTCTTC. The full variable domain, completed using reference TRBV7-9 and TRBJ2-1, is DTGVSQNPRHKITKRGQNVTFRCDPISEHNRLYWYRQTLGQGPEFLTYFQNEAQLEKSRLLSDRFSAERPKGSFSTLEIQRTEQGDSAMYLCASSPGTGLREQFFGPGTRLTVL.

The CDR3 reads CASSQVGSAETQYF. The CDR3 nucleotides read TGTGCCAGCAGCCAAGTCGGATCTGCTGAGACCCAGTACTTC. The V and J genes are TRBV3-1 and TRBJ2-5, with D unclear. Germline CDR1 reads LGHDT; CDR2 reads YNNKEL (reference sequence). Trimming removed 1 base at V and 5 bases at J, with 11 bases between. The CDR3 sequence is 14 residues long.

This rearrangement joins TRBV5-1 to TRBJ2-7, with 8 positions matching TRBD1. Per the germline V gene, CDR1 is SGHRS and CDR2 is YFSETQ. The CDR3 is 14 amino acids. J was trimmed by 7 bases and V by 4 bases; bases with no gene match: 10. In DNA form, the CDR3 reads TGCGCCAGCAGCCTGGGACAGGCCCTTTCTGAGCAGTACTTC. This codes for CASSLGQALSEQYF. The entire variable domain, with the rest obtained from reference TRBV5-1 and TRBJ2-7, is as follows: KAGVTQTPRYLIKTRGQQVTLSCSPISGHRSVSWYQQTPGQGLQFLFEYFSETQRNKGNFPGRFSGRQFSNSRSEMNVSTLELGDSALYLCASSLGQALSEQYFGPGTRLTVT.

This clonotype was seen once. The chain joins TRBV6-2 or TRBV6-3 to TRBJ2-1; either TRBD1 or TRBD2 may fit D (5 bases each). Germline values: CDR1 MNHEY, CDR2 SVGEGT. The V end lost 2 bases, the J end lost 9 bases, and 14 bases lay between the germline ends. The CDR3 is 14 residues long. DNA of the CDR3: TGTGCCAGCAGTTACCCGATTAGGGGACCTGAGCAGTTCTTC. Protein sequence: CASSYPIRGPEQFF.

The gene calls are TRBV7-2 and TRBJ2-7, with D possibly TRBD1 on 5 matching bases. The CDR3 covers 14 residues. The germline V gene has CDR1 SGHTA and CDR2 FQGNSA. The V end was cut by 5 bases, the J end by 0 bases, with 11 bases between. As DNA, the CDR3 is TGTGCCAGCAGCGTTGCCAGGGCCTCCTACGAGCAGTACTTC. Protein: CASSVARASYEQYF.

J is TRBJ2-3 and V is TRBV4-2; 8 bases are shared with TRBD1. Germline V gene data show CDR1 as LGHNA and CDR2 as YNFKEQ. With V trimmed by 4 bases and J by 4 bases, 10 bases remained unmatched. This CDR3 is built from 16 residues. The CDR3 nucleotides are TGTGCCAGCAGCCCCGGACAGGGAACTGTGTCAGATACGCAGTATTTT. This gives the protein CASSPGQGTVSDTQYF.

The chain is built from TRBV12-3 or TRBV12-4 and TRBJ2-4; a weak D match, TRBD2 (6 bases). With the DNA end fitting TRBJ2-5 better, the J assignment may be wrong. The CDR3 consists of 15 residues. The CDR3 is CASSSWRGVGETQYF. The CDR3 region has the DNA TGTGCCAGCAGTTCATGGCGGGGAGTAGGAGAGACCCAGTACTTC.

The gene calls are TRBV7-3 and TRBJ2-5; tentatively, D is TRBD2 (5 bases). The end of the DNA is better explained by TRBJ2-7, so the J call may be wrong. This CDR3 contains 13 residues. Per germline, CDR1 SGHTA and CDR2 FQGTGA. This CDR3 reads CASSLILGGEQYF. The CDR3 nucleotides are TGTGCCAGCAGCTTAATCCTTGGAGGCGAGCAGTACTTC.

The table lists this clonotype with many counts. The chain links TRBV2 to TRBJ1-2, with D perhaps matching TRBD1 (6 bases). CDR3 length: 15 residues. The germline CDR1 and CDR2 sequences are SNHLY and FYNNEI. Trimming took 8 bases from V and 1 from J, leaving 17 bases between them. The CDR3 DNA follows: TGTGCCAGCCAATACCCCGGGGGCGTTAACTATGGCTACACCTTC. This encodes CASQYPGGVNYGYTF.